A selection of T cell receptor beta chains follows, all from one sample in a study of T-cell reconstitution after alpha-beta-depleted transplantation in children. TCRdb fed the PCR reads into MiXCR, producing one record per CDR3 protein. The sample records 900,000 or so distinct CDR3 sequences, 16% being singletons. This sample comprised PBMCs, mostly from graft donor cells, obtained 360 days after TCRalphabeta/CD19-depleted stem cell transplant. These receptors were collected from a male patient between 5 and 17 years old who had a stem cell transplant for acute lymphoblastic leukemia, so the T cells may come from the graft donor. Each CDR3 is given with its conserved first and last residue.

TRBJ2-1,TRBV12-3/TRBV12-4,CAIRSGPSYNEQFF
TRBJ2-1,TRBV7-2,CASSSPQRHNEQFF
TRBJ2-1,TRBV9,CASSVVVGTYNEQFF
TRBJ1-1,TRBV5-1,CASSLEGLSNTEAFF
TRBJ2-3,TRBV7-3,CASSTGTSGDTQYF
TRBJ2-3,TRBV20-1,CCARHSGRYGRTDTQYF
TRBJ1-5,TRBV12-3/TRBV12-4,CASSSQGLDNQPQHF
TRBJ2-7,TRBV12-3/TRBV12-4,CASTFRSTGFDEQYF
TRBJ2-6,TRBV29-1,CSVEGSGANVLTF
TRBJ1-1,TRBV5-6,CASSLGRTIEAFF
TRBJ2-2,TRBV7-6,CASRRASGVLGELFF
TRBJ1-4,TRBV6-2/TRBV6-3,CAAGNEKLFF
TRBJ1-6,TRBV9,CASSRTAGSSYNSPLHF
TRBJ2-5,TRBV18,CASSPAGGVETQYF
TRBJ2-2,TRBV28,CASTVGGPGTGELFF
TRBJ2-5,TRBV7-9,CASSLALVAGAETQYF
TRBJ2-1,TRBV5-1,CASSLVGTSGRPNEQFF
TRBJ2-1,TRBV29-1,CSVEGGQGAYNEQFF